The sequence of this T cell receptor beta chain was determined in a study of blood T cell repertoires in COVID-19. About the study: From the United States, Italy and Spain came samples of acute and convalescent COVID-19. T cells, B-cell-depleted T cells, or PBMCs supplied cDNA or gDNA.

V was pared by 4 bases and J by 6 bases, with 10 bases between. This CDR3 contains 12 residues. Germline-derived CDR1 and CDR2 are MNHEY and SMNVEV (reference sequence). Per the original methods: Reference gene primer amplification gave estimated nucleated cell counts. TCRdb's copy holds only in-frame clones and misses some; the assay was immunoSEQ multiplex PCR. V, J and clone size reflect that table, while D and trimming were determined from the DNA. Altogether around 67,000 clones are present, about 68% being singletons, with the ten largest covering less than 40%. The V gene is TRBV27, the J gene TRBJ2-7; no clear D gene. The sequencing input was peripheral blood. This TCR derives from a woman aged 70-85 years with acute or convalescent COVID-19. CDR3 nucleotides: TGTGCCAGCAGTTCACCGGGTTTCGAGCAGTACTTC. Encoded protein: CASSSPGFEQYF.